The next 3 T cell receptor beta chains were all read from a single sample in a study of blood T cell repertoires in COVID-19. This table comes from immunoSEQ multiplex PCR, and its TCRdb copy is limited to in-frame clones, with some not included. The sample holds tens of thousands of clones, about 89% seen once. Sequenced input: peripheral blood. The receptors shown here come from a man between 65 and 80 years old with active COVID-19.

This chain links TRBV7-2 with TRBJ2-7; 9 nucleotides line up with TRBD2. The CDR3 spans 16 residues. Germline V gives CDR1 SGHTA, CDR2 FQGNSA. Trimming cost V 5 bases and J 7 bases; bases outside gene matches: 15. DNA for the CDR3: TGTGCCAGCAGCCCGAGAAGCGGGAGGACGGGCGGAGAGCAGTACTTC. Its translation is CASSPRSGRTGGEQYF. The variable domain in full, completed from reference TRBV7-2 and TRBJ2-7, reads GAGVSQSPSNKVTEKGKDVELRCDPISGHTALYWYRQSLGQGLEFLIYFQGNSAPDKSGLPSDRFSAERTGGSVSTLTIQRTQQEDSAVYLCASSPRSGRTGGEQYFGPGTRLTVT.

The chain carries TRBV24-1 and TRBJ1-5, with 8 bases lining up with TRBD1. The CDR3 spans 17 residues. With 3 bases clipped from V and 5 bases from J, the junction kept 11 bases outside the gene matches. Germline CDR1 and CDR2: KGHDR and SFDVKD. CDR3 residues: CATSDRTGTGDHQPQHF. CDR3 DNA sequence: TGTGCCACCAGTGATCGCACCGGGACAGGTGATCATCAGCCCCAGCATTTT.

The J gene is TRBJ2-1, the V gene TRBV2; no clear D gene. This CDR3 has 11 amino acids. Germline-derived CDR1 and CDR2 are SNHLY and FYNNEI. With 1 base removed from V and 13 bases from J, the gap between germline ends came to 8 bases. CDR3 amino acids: CASSEETQQFF. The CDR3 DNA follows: TGTGCCAGCAGTGAAGAGACTCAACAGTTCTTC.